Sequencing of this TCR beta chain was carried out in a study of T cell responses to AZD1222 COVID-19 vaccine. Broader study findings: CD4 TCRs linked to vaccination spanned spike, dominating at 160-218 and 743-854.

Repertoires were generated with immunoSEQ multiplex PCR, while TCRdb's copy carries only in-frame clones and drops some. Among around 150,000 clones listed, roughly 94% were seen once. Pooling was applied to second doses at about 4 or about 12 weeks. Concerning this clone itself: Its antigen is unidentified.

The length of the CDR3 is 13 residues. The V end was cut by 5 bases, the J end by 0 bases, with 2 bases between. Germline V CDR1 and CDR2: MNHEY, SMNVEV (reference sequence). The chain has TRBV27 and TRBJ1-6; D unresolved. Sequences were derived from peripheral blood, sampled 28 days after the second AZD1222 dose. This receptor was taken from an adult who received the AZD1222 COVID-19 vaccine. CDR3 in DNA: TGTGCCAGCAGTGACTCCTATAATTCACCCCTCCACTTT. This gives the protein CASSDSYNSPLHF.